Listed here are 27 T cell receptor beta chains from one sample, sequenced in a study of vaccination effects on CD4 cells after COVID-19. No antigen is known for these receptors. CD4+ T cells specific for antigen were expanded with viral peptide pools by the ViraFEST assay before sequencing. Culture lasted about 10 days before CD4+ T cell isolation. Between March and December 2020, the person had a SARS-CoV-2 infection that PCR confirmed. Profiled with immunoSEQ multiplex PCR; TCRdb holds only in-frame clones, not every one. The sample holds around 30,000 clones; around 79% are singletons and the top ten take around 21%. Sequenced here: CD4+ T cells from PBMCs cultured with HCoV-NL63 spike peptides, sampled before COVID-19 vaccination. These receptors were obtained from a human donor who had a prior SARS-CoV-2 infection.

Written as DNA, the CDR3 is TGCGCCAGCAGCCCAGGCCCTCGGGGGAGGAGCAATCAGCCCCAGCATTTT. It is translated as CASSPGPRGRSNQPQHF. The chain employs TRBV4-1 and TRBJ1-5; possible D gene TRBD1, 5 bases. From germline, CDR1 is MGHRA and CDR2 YSYEKL. Deletions cut 4 bases from V and 1 base from J, with 17 bases between. The CDR3 has 17 residues.

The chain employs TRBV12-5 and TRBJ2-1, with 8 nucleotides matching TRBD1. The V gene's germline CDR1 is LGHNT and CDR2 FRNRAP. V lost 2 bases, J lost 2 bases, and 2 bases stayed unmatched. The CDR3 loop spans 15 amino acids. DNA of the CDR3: TGTGCTAGTGGTTTGACGGGACAGGCCTACAATGAGCAGTTCTTC. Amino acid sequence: CASGLTGQAYNEQFF. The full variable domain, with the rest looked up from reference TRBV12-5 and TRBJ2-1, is DARVTQTPRHKVTEMGQEVTMRCQPILGHNTVFWYRQTMMQGLELLAYFRNRAPLDDSGMPKDRFSAEMPDATLATLKIQPSEPRDSAVYFCASGLTGQAYNEQFFGPGTRLTVL.

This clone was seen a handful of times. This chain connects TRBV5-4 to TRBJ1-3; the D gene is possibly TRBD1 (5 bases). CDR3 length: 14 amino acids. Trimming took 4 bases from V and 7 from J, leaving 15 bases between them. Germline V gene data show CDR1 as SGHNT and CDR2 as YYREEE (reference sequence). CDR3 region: CASSPERGMNTIYF. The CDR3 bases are TGTGCCAGCAGCCCGGAGAGGGGAATGAACACCATATATTTT.

Written as DNA, the CDR3 is TGTGCCAGCAGTTCCCAGGGGGGCTTGGGAAACACCATATATTTT. It yields the protein CASSSQGGLGNTIYF. The chain recombines TRBV6-5 with TRBJ1-3, with 7 bases identical to TRBD1. The CDR3 is 15 amino acids. Trimming took 4 bases from V and 4 from J; bases not matched to a gene: 7. Germline values: CDR1 MNHEY, CDR2 SVGAGI.

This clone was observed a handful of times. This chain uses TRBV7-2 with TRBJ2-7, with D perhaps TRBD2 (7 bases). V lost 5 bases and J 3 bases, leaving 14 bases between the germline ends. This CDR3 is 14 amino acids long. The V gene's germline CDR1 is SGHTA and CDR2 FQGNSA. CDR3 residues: CASSNNRGGYEQYF. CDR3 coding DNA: TGTGCCAGCAGCAATAATAGGGGGGGCTACGAGCAGTACTTC. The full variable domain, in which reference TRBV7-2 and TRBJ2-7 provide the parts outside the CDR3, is GAGVSQSPSNKVTEKGKDVELRCDPISGHTALYWYRQSLGQGLEFLIYFQGNSAPDKSGLPSDRFSAERTGGSVSTLTIQRTQQEDSAVYLCASSNNRGGYEQYFGPGTRLTVT.

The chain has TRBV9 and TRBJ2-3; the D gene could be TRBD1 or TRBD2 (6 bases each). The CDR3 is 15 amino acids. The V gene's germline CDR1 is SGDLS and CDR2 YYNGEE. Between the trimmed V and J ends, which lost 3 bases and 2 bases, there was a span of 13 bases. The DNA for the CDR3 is TGTGCCAGCAGCGAGGGGGGCAGGTACACAGATACGCAGTATTTT. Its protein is CASSEGGRYTDTQYF.

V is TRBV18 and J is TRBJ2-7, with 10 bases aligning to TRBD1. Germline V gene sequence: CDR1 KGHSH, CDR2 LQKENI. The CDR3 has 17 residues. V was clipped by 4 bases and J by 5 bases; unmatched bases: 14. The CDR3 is CASSLGATGTGVDEQYF. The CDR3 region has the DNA TGTGCCAGCTCACTTGGGGCTACCGGGACAGGGGTGGACGAGCAGTACTTC.

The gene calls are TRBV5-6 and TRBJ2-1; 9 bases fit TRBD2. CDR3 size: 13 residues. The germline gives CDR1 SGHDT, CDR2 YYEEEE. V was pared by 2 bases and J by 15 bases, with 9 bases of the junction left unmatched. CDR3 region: CASSFARGGNTFF. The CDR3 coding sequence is TGTGCCAGCAGCTTTGCGCGGGGGGGCAATACGTTCTTC.

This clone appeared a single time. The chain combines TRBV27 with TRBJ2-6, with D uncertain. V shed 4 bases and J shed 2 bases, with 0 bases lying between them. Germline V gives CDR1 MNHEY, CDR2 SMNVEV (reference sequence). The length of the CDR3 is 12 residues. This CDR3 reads CASSSGANVLTF. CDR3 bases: TGTGCCAGCAGTTCTGGGGCCAACGTCCTGACTTTC.

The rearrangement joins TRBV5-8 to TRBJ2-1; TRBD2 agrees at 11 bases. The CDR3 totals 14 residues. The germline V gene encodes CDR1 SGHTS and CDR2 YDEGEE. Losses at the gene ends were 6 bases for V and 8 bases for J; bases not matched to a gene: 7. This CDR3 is CASNRLAGFYEQFF. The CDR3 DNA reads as TGTGCCAGCAACAGACTAGCGGGATTCTATGAGCAGTTCTTC. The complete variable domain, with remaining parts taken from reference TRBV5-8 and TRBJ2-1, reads EAGVTQSPTHLIKTRGQQATLRCSPISGHTSVYWYQQALGLGLQFLLWYDEGEERNRGNFPPRFSGRQFPNYSSELNVNALELEDSALYLCASNRLAGFYEQFFGPGTRLTVL.

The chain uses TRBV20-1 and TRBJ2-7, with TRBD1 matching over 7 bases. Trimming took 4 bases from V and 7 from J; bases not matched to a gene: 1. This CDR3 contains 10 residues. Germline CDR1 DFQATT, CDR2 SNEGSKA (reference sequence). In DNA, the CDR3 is TGCAGTGCTATCAGGGGGGAGCAGTACTTC. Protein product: CSAIRGEQYF.

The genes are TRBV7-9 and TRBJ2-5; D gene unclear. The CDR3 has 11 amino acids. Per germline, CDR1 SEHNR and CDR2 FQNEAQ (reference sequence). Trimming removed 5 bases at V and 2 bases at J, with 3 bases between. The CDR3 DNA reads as TGTGCCAGCAGCAATCAAGAGACCCAGTACTTC. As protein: CASSNQETQYF.

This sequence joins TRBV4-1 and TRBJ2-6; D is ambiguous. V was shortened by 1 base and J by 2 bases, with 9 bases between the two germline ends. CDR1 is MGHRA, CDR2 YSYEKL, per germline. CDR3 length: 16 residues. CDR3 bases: TGCGCCAGCAGCCAAGGTATAGGGACTGGGGCCAACGTCCTGACTTTC. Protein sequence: CASSQGIGTGANVLTF.

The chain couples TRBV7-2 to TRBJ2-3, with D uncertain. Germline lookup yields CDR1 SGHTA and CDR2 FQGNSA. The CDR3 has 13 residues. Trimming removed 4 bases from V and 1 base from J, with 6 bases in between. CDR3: CASSWGGTDTQYF. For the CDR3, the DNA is TGTGCCAGCAGCTGGGGTGGCACAGATACGCAGTATTTT.

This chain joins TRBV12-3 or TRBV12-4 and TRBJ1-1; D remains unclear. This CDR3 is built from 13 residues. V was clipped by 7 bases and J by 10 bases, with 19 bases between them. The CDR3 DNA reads TGTGCCAGCATTGACTGGGCTAAACTACTAGCTTTCTTT. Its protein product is CASIDWAKLLAFF.

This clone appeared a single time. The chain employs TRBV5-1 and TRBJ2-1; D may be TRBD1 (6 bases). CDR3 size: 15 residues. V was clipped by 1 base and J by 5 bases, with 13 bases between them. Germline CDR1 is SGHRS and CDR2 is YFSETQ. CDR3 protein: CASSLLIQGNNEQFF. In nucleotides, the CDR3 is TGCGCCAGCAGCTTGTTGATTCAGGGGAACAATGAGCAGTTCTTC.

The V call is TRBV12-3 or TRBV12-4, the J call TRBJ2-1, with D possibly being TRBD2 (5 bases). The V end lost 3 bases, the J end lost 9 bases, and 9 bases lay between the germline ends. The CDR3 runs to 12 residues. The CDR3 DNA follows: TGTGCCAGCAGTTTCAACGGGGTTGAGCAGTTCTTC. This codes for CASSFNGVEQFF.

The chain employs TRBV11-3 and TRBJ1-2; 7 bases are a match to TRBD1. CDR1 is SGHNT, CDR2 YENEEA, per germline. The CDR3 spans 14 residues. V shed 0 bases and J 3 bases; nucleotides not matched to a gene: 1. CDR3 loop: CASSLDRGDYGYTF. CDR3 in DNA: TGTGCCAGCAGCTTAGACAGGGGGGACTATGGCTACACCTTC. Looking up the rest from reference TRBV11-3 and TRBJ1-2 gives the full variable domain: EAGVVQSPRYKIIEKKQPVAFWCNPISGHNTLYWYLQNLGQGPELLIRYENEEAVDDSQLPKDRFSAERLKGVDSTLKIQPAELGDSAVYLCASSLDRGDYGYTFGSGTRLTVV.

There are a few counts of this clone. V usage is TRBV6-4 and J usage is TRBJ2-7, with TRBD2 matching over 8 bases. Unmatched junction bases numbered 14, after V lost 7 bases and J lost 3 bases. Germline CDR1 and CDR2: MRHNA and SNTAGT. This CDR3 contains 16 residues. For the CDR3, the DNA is TGTGCCAGCAAAGGCGGGAGGTTTGGGCCTAGCTACGAGCAGTACTTC. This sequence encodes CASKGGRFGPSYEQYF.

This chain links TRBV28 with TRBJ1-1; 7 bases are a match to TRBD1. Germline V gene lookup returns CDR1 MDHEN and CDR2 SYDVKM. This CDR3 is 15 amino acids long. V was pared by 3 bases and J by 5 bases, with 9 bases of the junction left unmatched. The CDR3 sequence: CASSFSQTGRTEAFF. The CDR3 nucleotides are TGTGCCAGCAGTTTCTCCCAGACAGGGCGAACTGAAGCTTTCTTT.

DNA of the CDR3: TGTGCCAGCTCACCAGCCCGGTATGAGACCCAGTACTTC. This gives the protein CASSPARYETQYF. The J gene is TRBJ2-5, the V gene TRBV18, with no clear D. V lost 2 bases, J lost 5 bases, and 9 bases lay in between. The CDR3 runs 13 residues. Germline loops: CDR1 KGHSH, CDR2 LQKENI.

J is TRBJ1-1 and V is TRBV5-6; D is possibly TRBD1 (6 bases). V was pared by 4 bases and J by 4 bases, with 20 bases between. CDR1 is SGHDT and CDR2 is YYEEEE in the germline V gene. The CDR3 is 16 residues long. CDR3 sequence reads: CASSPGFGGLSTEAFF. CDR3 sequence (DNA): TGTGCCAGCAGCCCGGGGTTTGGGGGGCTGAGCACTGAAGCTTTCTTT.

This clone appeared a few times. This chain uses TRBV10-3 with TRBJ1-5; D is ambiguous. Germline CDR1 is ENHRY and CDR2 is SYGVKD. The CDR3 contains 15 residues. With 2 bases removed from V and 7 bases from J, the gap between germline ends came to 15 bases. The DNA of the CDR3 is TGTGCCATCAGTGAGACGGGAGGTTTAGGACAGCCCCAGCATTTT. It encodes CAISETGGLGQPQHF.

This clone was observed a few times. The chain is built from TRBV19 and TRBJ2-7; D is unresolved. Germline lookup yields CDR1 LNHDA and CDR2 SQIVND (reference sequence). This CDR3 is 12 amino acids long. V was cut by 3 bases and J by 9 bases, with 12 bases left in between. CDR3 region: CASSIGSTAQYF. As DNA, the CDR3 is TGTGCCAGTAGTATCGGTTCGACCGCGCAGTACTTC.

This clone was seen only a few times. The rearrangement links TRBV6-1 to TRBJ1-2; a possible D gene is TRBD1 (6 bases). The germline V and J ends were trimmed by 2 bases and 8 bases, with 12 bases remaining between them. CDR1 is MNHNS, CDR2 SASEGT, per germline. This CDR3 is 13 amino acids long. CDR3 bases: TGTGCCAGCAGTGAATACGGGGGCGGGGGCTACACCTTC. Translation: CASSEYGGGGYTF.

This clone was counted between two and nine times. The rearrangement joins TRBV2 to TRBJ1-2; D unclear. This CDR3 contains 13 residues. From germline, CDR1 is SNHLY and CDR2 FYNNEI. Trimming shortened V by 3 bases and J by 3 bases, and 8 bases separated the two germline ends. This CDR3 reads CASSESPDYGYTF. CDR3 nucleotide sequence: TGTGCCAGCAGTGAGTCCCCTGACTATGGCTACACCTTC. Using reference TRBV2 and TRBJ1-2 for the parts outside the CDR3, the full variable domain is EPEVTQTPSHQVTQMGQEVILRCVPISNHLYFYWYRQILGQKVEFLVSFYNNEISEKSEIFDDQFSVERPDGSNFTLKIRSTKLEDSAMYFCASSESPDYGYTFGSGTRLTVV.

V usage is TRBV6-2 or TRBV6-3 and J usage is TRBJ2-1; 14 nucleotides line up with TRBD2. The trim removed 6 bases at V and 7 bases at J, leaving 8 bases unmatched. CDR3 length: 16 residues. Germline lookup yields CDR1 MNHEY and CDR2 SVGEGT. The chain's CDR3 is CASSSGLAGGQNEQFF. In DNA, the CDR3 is TGTGCCAGCAGCTCTGGACTAGCGGGAGGCCAGAATGAGCAGTTCTTC.